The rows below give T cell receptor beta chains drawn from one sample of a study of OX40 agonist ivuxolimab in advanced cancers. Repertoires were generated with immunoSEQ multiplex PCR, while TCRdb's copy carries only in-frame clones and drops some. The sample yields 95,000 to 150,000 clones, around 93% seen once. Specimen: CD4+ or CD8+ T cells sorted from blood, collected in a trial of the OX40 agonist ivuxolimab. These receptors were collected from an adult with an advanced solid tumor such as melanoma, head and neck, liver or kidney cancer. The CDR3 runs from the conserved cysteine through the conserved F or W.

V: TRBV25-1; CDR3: CASRGQGPYGEKLFF
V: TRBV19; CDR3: CASSRFTGVTEAFF
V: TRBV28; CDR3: CASSWIGGANVLTF
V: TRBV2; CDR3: CASSENFGGDQPQHF
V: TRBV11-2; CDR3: CASSLEVGNQPQHF
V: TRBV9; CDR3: CASSVTPYNSPLHF
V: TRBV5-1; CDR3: CASLLSGVYNEQFF
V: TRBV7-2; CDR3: CASSPHGFGEATEAFF
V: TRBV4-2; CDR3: CASSPLGRAEESDTQYF
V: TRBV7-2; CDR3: CASSFYTGELFF
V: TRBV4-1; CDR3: CASSQDYYGGVYNEQFF
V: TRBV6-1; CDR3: CASSESRPDEETQYF
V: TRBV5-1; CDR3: CASSLGGQGKNEQYF
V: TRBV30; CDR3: CAWTQPRGGETQYF
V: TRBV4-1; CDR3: CASSLARVRAEAFF
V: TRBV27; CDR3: CASSSWTKNTGELFF
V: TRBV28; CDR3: CASSPGLAGGKSSYNEQFF
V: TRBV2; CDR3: CASRDGRAYNEQFF
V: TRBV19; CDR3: CASRHQINEKLFF
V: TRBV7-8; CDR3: CASSPSPEETQYF
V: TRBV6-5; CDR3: CASRRDRGPPNIQYF
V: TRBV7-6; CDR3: CASSLSNGQPQHF
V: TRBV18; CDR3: CASSPPTGEGTEAFF
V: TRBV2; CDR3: CASSVLNTQYF
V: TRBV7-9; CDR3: CASSLGRGADTEAFF
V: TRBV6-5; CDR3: CASSYRGRMNTEAFF
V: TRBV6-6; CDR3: CASSYDGDGYTF
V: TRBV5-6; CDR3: CASSLWADMSYEQYF
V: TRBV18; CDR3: CASSTRTGGTYGYTF
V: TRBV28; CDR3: CATLRTSGRYEQYF
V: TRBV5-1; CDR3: CASSFTGDYRAFF
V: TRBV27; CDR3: CASRTGPDTQYF
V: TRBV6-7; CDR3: CASNEGVNTDTQYF
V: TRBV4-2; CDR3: CASSQVGTAGVGDTQYF
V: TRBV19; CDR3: CASSPPHLDDLLANVLTF
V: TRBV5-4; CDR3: CASSPGGTRDTEAFF
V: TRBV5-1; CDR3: CASSLGLAGGHEQFF